A single sample gave rise to the 12 T cell receptor beta chains below, sequenced in a study of CD8 T cells in Susac syndrome. The RNA, about 0.5 to 1 ug, was put through reverse transcription using random hexamers. MiXCR, run by TCRdb on the immunoSEQ multiplex PCR reads, gives a single entry per CDR3 protein. Seen here are 100,000 to 150,000 distinct CDR3 sequences, over 90% observed once, and the top ten hold around 0.12%. Sequences were obtained from CD4+ T cells from PBMCs. The receptor source for this set is a human donor in good health.

The chain carries TRBV28 and TRBJ2-6; a weak D match, TRBD2 (5 bases). The CDR3 covers 17 residues. Trimming removed 4 bases at V and 0 bases at J, with 13 bases between. Per germline, CDR1 MDHEN and CDR2 SYDVKM. In DNA, the CDR3 is TGTGCCAGCAGTTATCCGGGGTCGGGCTCTGGGGCCAACGTCCTGACTTTC. Its protein product is CASSYPGSGSGANVLTF.

The chain is built from TRBV29-1 and TRBJ2-1; TRBD1 is a possible D gene (5 bases). CDR1 and CDR2 from the germline V gene are SQVTM and ANQGSEA. The CDR3 length is 13 residues. The V end was cut by 1 base, the J end by 9 bases, with 13 bases between. The CDR3 region is CSVEGKKGREQFF. In DNA form, the CDR3 reads TGCAGCGTTGAAGGAAAAAAGGGGCGTGAGCAGTTCTTC.

The J gene is TRBJ2-1, the V gene TRBV7-2; D is possibly TRBD2 (6 bases). V was trimmed by 6 bases and J by 9 bases, leaving 9 bases between them. Germline V gene sequence: CDR1 SGHTA, CDR2 FQGNSA. The CDR3 runs to 11 residues. The CDR3 DNA is TGTGCCAGCAGGGCGGGGCTTGAGCAGTTCTTC. Translated, it gives CASRAGLEQFF.

V and J are TRBV7-7 and TRBJ2-3; tentatively, D is TRBD2 (6 bases). The CDR3 sequence is 15 residues long. V lost 5 bases and J 1 base, leaving 13 bases between the germline ends. Looked up from germline, CDR1 is SSHAT and CDR2 is FNYEAQ (reference sequence). The CDR3 here is CASSLRGGGTDTQYF. In DNA form, the CDR3 reads TGTGCCAGCAGCCTCCGGGGCGGGGGCACAGATACGCAGTATTTT.

This sequence joins TRBV5-1 and TRBJ2-7, with 12 bases aligning to TRBD1. Germline loops: CDR1 SGHRS, CDR2 YFSETQ. The CDR3 spans 16 residues. After removal of 7 bases from V and 3 bases from J, the junction contained 11 bases not matched to a gene. The CDR3 here is CASQPTGTGGVYEQYF. For the CDR3, the DNA is TGCGCCAGCCAACCTACCGGGACAGGGGGCGTCTACGAGCAGTACTTC. Using reference TRBV5-1 and TRBJ2-7 for the parts outside the CDR3, the full variable domain is KAGVTQTPRYLIKTRGQQVTLSCSPISGHRSVSWYQQTPGQGLQFLFEYFSETQRNKGNFPGRFSGRQFSNSRSEMNVSTLELGDSALYLCASQPTGTGGVYEQYFGPGTRLTVT.

The V and J genes are TRBV5-1 and TRBJ2-5, with D uncertain. CDR3 length: 13 amino acids. Germline CDR1 reads SGHRS; CDR2 reads YFSETQ. The V gene lost 0 bases and the J gene lost 5 bases, with 8 bases spanning the gap. The chain's CDR3 is CASSLGRRETQYF. In DNA form, the CDR3 reads TGCGCCAGCAGCTTGGGCCGCCGGGAGACCCAGTACTTC.

The chain recombines TRBV20-1 with TRBJ1-2, with TRBD1 as a possible D gene (5 bases). Germline V gene data show CDR1 as DFQATT and CDR2 as SNEGSKA (reference sequence). V lost 0 bases to trimming and J lost 4 bases, with 12 bases between them. The CDR3 length is 14 residues. CDR3 sequence (DNA): TGCAGTGCTAGAGAAACAGGATGGAGCTATGGCTACACCTTC. It codes for CSARETGWSYGYTF.

V usage is TRBV5-1 and J usage is TRBJ2-1, with 10 bases aligning to TRBD1. The germline CDR1 and CDR2 sequences are SGHRS and YFSETQ. The trim removed 4 bases at V and 7 bases at J, leaving 5 bases unmatched. CDR3 length: 14 amino acids. The CDR3 DNA is TGCGCCAGCAGCCTTGGGACAGGGGTAAATGAGCAGTTCTTC. This translates into CASSLGTGVNEQFF.

This chain connects TRBV19 to TRBJ1-5; maybe TRBD1 (5 bases). The CDR3 sequence is 16 residues long. V lost 2 bases and J lost 7, with 18 bases in between. CDR1 and CDR2 (germline): LNHDA, SQIVND (reference sequence). CDR3 residues: CASSIQGGVGPQPQHF. The CDR3 DNA follows: TGTGCCAGTAGTATACAAGGAGGGGTTGGGCCCCAGCCCCAGCATTTT.

The V gene is TRBV29-1, the J gene TRBJ2-5; 10 bases fit TRBD2. Germline assignment: CDR1 SQVTM and CDR2 ANQGSEA. This CDR3 comprises 13 residues. The junction had 6 bases not matched to a gene; V was cut back by 6 bases and J by 5 bases. In DNA, the CDR3 is TGCAGCGTGGTGGGACTAGCGATGGAGACCCAGTACTTC. Its translation: CSVVGLAMETQYF.

As DNA, the CDR3 is TGTGCCAGCAGCTTAGACAGTCTTCACGGGGGCTACACCTTC. This translates into CASSLDSLHGGYTF. This sequence joins TRBV7-9 and TRBJ1-2; D is unresolved. The CDR3 totals 14 residues. Germline V gene sequence: CDR1 SEHNR, CDR2 FQNEAQ (reference sequence). Deletions cut 1 base from V and 8 bases from J, with 14 bases between.

In DNA form, the CDR3 reads TGTGCCAGCAGTTCTTTGGTCAGGGGTCCCTACGAGCAGTACTTC. Its translation: CASSSLVRGPYEQYF. This chain uses TRBV27 with TRBJ2-7; TRBD1 might be the D (6 bases). Trimming took 4 bases from V and 2 from J, leaving 15 bases between them. The germline gives CDR1 MNHEY, CDR2 SMNVEV (reference sequence). This CDR3 is 15 amino acids long.